Reported below is one T cell receptor (beta chain). The antigen is unknown. Repertoires were generated with immunoSEQ multiplex PCR, while TCRdb's copy carries only in-frame clones and drops some. The sample yields about 110,000 clones, 87% seen once. The data derive from a study of T cell responses to AZD1222 COVID-19 vaccine. Study as a whole: Second doses that came at about 4 or about 12 weeks were put together. Overall study results and limits: Just a handful of AZD1222 recipients were seropositive at baseline.

V lost 6 bases to trimming and J lost 5 bases; unmatched junction nucleotides: 9. The CDR3 is 14 residues long. Germline assignment: CDR1 KGHSH and CDR2 LQKENI. The rearrangement links TRBV18 to TRBJ1-2; 7 nucleotides line up with TRBD1. The source of this sequence is an adult in good health. Here the sequenced sample was peripheral blood, taken on day 0 of AZD1222 vaccination. The CDR3 spells CASSPGSGQYGYTF. The CDR3 DNA follows: TGTGCCAGCTCCCCAGGTTCGGGACAGTATGGCTACACCTTC.